This is a list of T cell receptor beta chains from one sample in a study of control samples from healthy donors and cancer patients. Assay: immunoSEQ multiplex PCR; the TCRdb copy retains only in-frame clones and omits some. The table shows around 120,000 clones, with roughly 87% occurring only once. The source material was blood. These receptors were obtained from a man in his forties or fifties in good health. Both conserved end residues are part of each CDR3. A D gene is named only where the DNA matches it firmly. Some rows mark clone size as missing; the rest say once, few, many or name a class of expanded clone.

v_gene: TRBV12-3/TRBV12-4; abundance: few; j_gene: TRBJ1-4; d_gene: -; CDR3nt: TGTGCCAGCAGTTCGGGCCCCGCCACGCAACTGTTTTTT; CDR3aa: CASSSGPATQLFF
v_gene: TRBV5-1; abundance: -; j_gene: TRBJ2-3; d_gene: TRBD2; CDR3nt: TGCGCCAGCAGCTTGGCTCTAGCGGGGGCCAGCACAGATACGCAGTATTTT; CDR3aa: CASSLALAGASTDTQYF
v_gene: TRBV2; abundance: -; j_gene: TRBJ2-1; d_gene: -; CDR3nt: TGTGCCAGCAGTCACGACAGGAGCCATCCTTACAACAATGAGCAGTTCTTC; CDR3aa: CASSHDRSHPYNNEQFF
v_gene: TRBV15; abundance: -; j_gene: TRBJ2-6; d_gene: -; CDR3nt: TGTGCCACCAGCAGAGTCCCAGGCAACTCTGGGGCCAACGTCCTGACTTTC; CDR3aa: CATSRVPGNSGANVLTF
v_gene: TRBV3-1/TRBV3-2; abundance: -; j_gene: TRBJ2-5; d_gene: -; CDR3nt: TGTGCCAGCAGCCAAGCGCCCTATAGGGGGGGGACCCAGTACTTC; CDR3aa: CASSQAPYRGGTQYF
v_gene: TRBV5-1; abundance: few; j_gene: TRBJ1-2; d_gene: TRBD1; CDR3nt: TGCGCCAGCAGCGGGTCAACAGGGGCCTATGGCTACACCTTC; CDR3aa: CASSGSTGAYGYTF
v_gene: TRBV5-6; abundance: -; j_gene: TRBJ1-5; d_gene: -; CDR3nt: TGTGCCAGCAGCTTCAGGGGCCGGAATCAGCCCCAGCATTTT; CDR3aa: CASSFRGRNQPQHF
v_gene: TRBV5-1; abundance: -; j_gene: TRBJ2-5; d_gene: -; CDR3nt: TGCGCCAGCAGCTTGGAGGCAGGGAAGGAGACCCAGTACTTC; CDR3aa: CASSLEAGKETQYF
v_gene: TRBV9; abundance: -; j_gene: TRBJ1-2; d_gene: TRBD1; CDR3nt: TGTGCCAGCAGCGTATCGTATCCCGGGACAGGGTTGCATGGCTACACCTTC; CDR3aa: CASSVSYPGTGLHGYTF
v_gene: TRBV24-1; abundance: -; j_gene: TRBJ1-3; d_gene: -; CDR3nt: TGTGCCACCAGTGACCTGACACCGCCGAGCTCTGGAAACACCATATATTTT; CDR3aa: CATSDLTPPSSGNTIYF
v_gene: TRBV5-1; abundance: -; j_gene: TRBJ1-1; d_gene: TRBD1; CDR3nt: TGCGCCAGCAGCTCGAGCGGGACAGGGGAATACACTGAAGCTTTCTTT; CDR3aa: CASSSSGTGEYTEAFF
v_gene: TRBV7-9; abundance: -; j_gene: TRBJ1-1; d_gene: -; CDR3nt: TGTGCCAGCAAGACAAATGCTATGAACACTGAAGCTTTCTTT; CDR3aa: CASKTNAMNTEAFF
v_gene: TRBV4-1; abundance: -; j_gene: TRBJ2-7; d_gene: -; CDR3nt: TGCGCCAGCAGCCAAGTCCTTGGGGCGTCCTCCTACGAGCAGTACTTC; CDR3aa: CASSQVLGASSYEQYF
v_gene: TRBV6-5; abundance: -; j_gene: TRBJ1-6; d_gene: -; CDR3nt: TGTGCCAGCAGTTGGCAGGGGTATAATTCACCCCTCCACTTT; CDR3aa: CASSWQGYNSPLHF
v_gene: TRBV10-2; abundance: once; j_gene: TRBJ1-5; d_gene: -; CDR3nt: TGCGCCAGCAGTGATCTAAGTGGTCAGCCCCAGCATTTT; CDR3aa: CASSDLSGQPQHF
v_gene: TRBV30; abundance: few; j_gene: TRBJ2-7; d_gene: -; CDR3nt: TGTGCCTGGCACCGGGACACGCCCTACGAGCAGTACTTC; CDR3aa: CAWHRDTPYEQYF
v_gene: TRBV7-2; abundance: -; j_gene: TRBJ2-7; d_gene: -; CDR3nt: TGTGCCAGCAGTTCGGACAGCTTTTCCTACGAGCAGTACTTC; CDR3aa: CASSSDSFSYEQYF
v_gene: TRBV6-4; abundance: -; j_gene: TRBJ2-3; d_gene: TRBD2; CDR3nt: TGTGCCAGCAGTGACTCAACTAGCGGGAGCACAGATACGCAGTATTTT; CDR3aa: CASSDSTSGSTDTQYF
v_gene: TRBV12-5; abundance: -; j_gene: TRBJ1-5; d_gene: -; CDR3nt: TGTGCTAGTGGTTTGGCCCTGGAACGGGGTGGACAGCCCCAGCATTTT; CDR3aa: CASGLALERGGQPQHF
v_gene: TRBV7-2; abundance: -; j_gene: TRBJ1-5; d_gene: -; CDR3nt: TGTGCCAGCAGCTCCACGGACGGGCTCGTGCCCCAGCATTTT; CDR3aa: CASSSTDGLVPQHF
v_gene: TRBV30; abundance: -; j_gene: TRBJ2-6; d_gene: -; CDR3nt: TGTGCCTGGAGGCGGCCGGGGGGCCCACGCTCTGGGGCCAACGTCCTGACTTTC; CDR3aa: CAWRRPGGPRSGANVLTF
v_gene: TRBV6-6; abundance: -; j_gene: TRBJ2-5; d_gene: TRBD2; CDR3nt: TGTGCCAGCAACGCCGGGACTAGCGGGGAAGAGACCCAGTACTTC; CDR3aa: CASNAGTSGEETQYF
v_gene: TRBV28; abundance: once; j_gene: TRBJ2-7; d_gene: TRBD1; CDR3nt: TGTGCCAGCAGTTCGTCCGGGACAGGGACCTACGAGCAGTACTTC; CDR3aa: CASSSSGTGTYEQYF
v_gene: TRBV7-2; abundance: -; j_gene: TRBJ2-3; d_gene: -; CDR3nt: TGTGCCAGCAGCTTAGTGCAAAGCACAGATACGCAGTATTTT; CDR3aa: CASSLVQSTDTQYF
v_gene: TRBV6-2/TRBV6-3; abundance: -; j_gene: TRBJ2-2; d_gene: TRBD1; CDR3nt: TGTGCCAGCAGTCCATATGACAGGGGTTGGAACACCGGGGAGCTGTTTTTT; CDR3aa: CASSPYDRGWNTGELFF
v_gene: TRBV25-1; abundance: -; j_gene: TRBJ2-1; d_gene: -; CDR3nt: TGTGCCAGCACCTCTTCCACCCCTACGGGGAACTCCTACAATGAGCAGTTCTTC; CDR3aa: CASTSSTPTGNSYNEQFF
v_gene: TRBV11-1; abundance: -; j_gene: TRBJ1-2; d_gene: -; CDR3nt: TGTGCCAGCAGCCAGCAGGGAAACTATGGCTACACCTTC; CDR3aa: CASSQQGNYGYTF